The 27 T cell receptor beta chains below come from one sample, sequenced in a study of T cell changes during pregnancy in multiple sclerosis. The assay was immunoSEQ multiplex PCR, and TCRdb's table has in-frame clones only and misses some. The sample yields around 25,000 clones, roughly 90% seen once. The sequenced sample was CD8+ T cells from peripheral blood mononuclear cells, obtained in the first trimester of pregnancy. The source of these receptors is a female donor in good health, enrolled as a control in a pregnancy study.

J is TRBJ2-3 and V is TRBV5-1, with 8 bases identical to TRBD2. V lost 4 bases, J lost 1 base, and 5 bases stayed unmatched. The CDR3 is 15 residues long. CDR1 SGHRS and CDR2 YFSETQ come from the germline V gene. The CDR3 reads CASSARAGGTDTQYF. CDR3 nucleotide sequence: TGCGCCAGCAGCGCCCGAGCGGGGGGCACAGATACGCAGTATTTT.

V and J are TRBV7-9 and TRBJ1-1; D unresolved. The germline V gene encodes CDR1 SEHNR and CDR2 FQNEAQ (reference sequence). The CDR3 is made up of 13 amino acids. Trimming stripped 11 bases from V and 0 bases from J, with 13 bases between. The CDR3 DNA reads TGTGCCGGCCAACGTGGGCTGAACACTGAAGCTTTCTTT. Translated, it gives CAGQRGLNTEAFF.

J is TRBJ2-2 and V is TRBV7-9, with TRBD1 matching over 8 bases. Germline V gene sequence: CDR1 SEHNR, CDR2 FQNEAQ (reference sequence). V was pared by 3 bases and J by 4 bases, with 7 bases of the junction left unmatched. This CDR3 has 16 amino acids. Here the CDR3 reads CASSFPGDRFTGELFF. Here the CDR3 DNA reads TGTGCCAGCAGCTTTCCCGGGGACAGGTTCACCGGGGAGCTGTTTTTT.

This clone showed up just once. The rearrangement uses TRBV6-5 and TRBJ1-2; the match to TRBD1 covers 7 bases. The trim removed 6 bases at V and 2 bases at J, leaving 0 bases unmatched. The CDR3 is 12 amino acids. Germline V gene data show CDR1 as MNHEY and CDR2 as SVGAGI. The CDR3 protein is CASRQGNYGYTF. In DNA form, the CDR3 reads TGTGCCAGCAGACAGGGGAACTATGGCTACACCTTC.

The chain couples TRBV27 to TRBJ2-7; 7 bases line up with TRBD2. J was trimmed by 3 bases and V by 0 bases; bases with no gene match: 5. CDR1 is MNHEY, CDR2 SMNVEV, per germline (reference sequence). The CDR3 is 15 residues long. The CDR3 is CASSLSSGGIYEQYF. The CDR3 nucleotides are TGTGCCAGCAGTTTATCTTCCGGGGGGATCTACGAGCAGTACTTC.

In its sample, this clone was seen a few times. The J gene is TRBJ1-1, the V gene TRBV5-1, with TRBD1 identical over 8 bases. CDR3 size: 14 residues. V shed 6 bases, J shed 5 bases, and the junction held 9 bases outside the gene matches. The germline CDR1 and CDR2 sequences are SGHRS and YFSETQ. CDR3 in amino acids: CASNNGQGWTEAFF. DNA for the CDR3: TGCGCCAGCAATAATGGACAGGGTTGGACTGAAGCTTTCTTT.

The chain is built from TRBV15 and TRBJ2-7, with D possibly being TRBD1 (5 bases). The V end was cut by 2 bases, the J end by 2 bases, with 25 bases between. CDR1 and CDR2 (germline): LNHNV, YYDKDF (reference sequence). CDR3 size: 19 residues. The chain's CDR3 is CATSRPRVVAGLPAYEQYF. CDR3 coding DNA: TGTGCCACCAGCAGACCCCGCGTAGTGGCAGGGCTACCCGCCTACGAGCAGTACTTC.

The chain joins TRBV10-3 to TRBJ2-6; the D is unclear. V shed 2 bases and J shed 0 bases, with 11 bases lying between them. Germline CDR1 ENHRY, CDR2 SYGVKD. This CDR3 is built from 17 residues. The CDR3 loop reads CAISEDGDNSGANVLTF. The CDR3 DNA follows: TGTGCCATCAGTGAGGACGGAGATAACTCTGGGGCCAACGTCCTGACTTTC.

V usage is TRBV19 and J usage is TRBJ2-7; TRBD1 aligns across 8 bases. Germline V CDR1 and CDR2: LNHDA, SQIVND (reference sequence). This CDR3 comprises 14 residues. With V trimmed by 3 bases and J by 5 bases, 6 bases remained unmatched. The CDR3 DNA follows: TGTGCCAGTAGTATCGATGGACAGGGAAACGAGCAGTACTTC. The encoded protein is CASSIDGQGNEQYF.

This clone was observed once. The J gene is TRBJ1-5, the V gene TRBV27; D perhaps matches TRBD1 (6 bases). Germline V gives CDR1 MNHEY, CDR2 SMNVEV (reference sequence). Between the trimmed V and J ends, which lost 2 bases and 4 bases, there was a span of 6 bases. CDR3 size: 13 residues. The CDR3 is CASSLTGNQPQHF. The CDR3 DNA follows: TGTGCCAGCAGTTTAACAGGGAATCAGCCCCAGCATTTT.

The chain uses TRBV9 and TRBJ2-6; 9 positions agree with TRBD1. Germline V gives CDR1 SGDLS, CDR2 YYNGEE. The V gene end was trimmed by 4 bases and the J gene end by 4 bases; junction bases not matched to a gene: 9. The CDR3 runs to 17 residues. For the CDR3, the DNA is TGTGCCAGCAGCATCACGGGACAGGGCTCCGGGGCCAACGTCCTGACTTTC. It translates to CASSITGQGSGANVLTF.

CDR3 in amino acids: CASSSLAGGYNEQFF. CDR3 nucleotides: TGCGCCAGCAGCTCCTTAGCGGGGGGTTACAATGAGCAGTTCTTC. This chain links TRBV5-1 with TRBJ2-1; 10 bases align to TRBD2. CDR3 size: 15 residues. The germline V gene has CDR1 SGHRS and CDR2 YFSETQ. The junction had 4 bases not matched to a gene; V was cut back by 3 bases and J by 4 bases.

CDR3 residues: CASSQVFWGDTGLWSSPLHF. For the CDR3, the DNA is TGCGCCAGCAGCCAGGTTTTTTGGGGGGATACAGGCCTGTGGAGTTCACCCCTCCACTTT. The J gene is TRBJ1-6, the V gene TRBV4-3; tentatively, D is TRBD1 (5 bases). The CDR3 extends over 20 amino acids. Germline V lookup: CDR1 LGHNA, CDR2 YSLEER. The ends were cut back, 3 bases at V and 9 bases at J, with 30 bases in the middle.

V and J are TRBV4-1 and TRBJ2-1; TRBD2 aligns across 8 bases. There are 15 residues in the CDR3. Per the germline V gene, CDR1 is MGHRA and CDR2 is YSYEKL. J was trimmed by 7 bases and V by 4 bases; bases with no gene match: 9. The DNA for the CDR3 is TGCGCCAGCAGCCTCGAGGGTCGGGGGGGGAATGAGCAGTTCTTC. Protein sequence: CASSLEGRGGNEQFF.

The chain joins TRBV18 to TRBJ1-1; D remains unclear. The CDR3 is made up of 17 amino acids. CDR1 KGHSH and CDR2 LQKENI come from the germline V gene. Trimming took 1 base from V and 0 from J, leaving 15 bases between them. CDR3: CASSPREWYTLNTEAFF. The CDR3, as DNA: TGTGCCAGCTCACCACGGGAGTGGTACACATTGAACACTGAAGCTTTCTTT.

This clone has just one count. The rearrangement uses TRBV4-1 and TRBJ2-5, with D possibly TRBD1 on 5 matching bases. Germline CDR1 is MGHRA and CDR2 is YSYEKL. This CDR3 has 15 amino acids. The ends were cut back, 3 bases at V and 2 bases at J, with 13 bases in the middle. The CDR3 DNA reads TGCGCCAGCAGCCAGTCACTGGCAGGGCAAGAGACCCAGTACTTC. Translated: CASSQSLAGQETQYF.

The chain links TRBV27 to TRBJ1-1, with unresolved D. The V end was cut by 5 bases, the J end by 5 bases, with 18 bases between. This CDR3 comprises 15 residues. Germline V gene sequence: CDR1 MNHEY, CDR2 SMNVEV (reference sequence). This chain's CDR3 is CASSTLAGWRTEAFF. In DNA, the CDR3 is TGTGCCAGCAGTACTCTTGCGGGGTGGAGAACTGAAGCTTTCTTT.

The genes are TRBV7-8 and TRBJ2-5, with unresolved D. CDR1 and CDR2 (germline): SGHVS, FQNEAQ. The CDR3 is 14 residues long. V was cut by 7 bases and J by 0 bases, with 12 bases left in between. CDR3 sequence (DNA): TGTGCCAGCACCGCCCGGGTTTACCAAGAGACCCAGTACTTC. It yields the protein CASTARVYQETQYF.

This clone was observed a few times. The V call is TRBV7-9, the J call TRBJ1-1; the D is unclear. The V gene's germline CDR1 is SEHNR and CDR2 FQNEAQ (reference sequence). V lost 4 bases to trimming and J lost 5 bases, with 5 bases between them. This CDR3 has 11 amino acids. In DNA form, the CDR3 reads TGTGCCAGCAGCTCAACTACTGAAGCTTTCTTT. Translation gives CASSSTTEAFF.

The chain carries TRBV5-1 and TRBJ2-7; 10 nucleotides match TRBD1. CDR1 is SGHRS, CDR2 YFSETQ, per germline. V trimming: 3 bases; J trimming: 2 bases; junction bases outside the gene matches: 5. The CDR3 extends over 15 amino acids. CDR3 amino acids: CASSWRQGAAYEQYF. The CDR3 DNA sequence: TGCGCCAGCAGCTGGAGACAGGGGGCCGCCTACGAGCAGTACTTC. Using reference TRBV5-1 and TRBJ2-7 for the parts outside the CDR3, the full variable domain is KAGVTQTPRYLIKTRGQQVTLSCSPISGHRSVSWYQQTPGQGLQFLFEYFSETQRNKGNFPGRFSGRQFSNSRSEMNVSTLELGDSALYLCASSWRQGAAYEQYFGPGTRLTVT.

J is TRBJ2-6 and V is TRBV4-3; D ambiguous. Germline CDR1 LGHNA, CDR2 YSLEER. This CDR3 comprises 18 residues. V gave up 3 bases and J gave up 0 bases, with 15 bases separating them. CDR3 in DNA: TGCGCCAGCAGCCAGTGGCGCGTGCGGCACTCTGGGGCCAACGTCCTGACTTTC. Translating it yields CASSQWRVRHSGANVLTF.

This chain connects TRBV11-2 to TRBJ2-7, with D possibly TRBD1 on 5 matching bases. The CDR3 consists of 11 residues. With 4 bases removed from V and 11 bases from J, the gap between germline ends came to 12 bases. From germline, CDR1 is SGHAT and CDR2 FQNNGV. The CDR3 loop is CASSSDSRKYF. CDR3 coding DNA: TGTGCCAGCAGCTCTGACAGCCGGAAGTACTTC.

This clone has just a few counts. In nucleotides, the CDR3 is TGTGCCAGCAGTGAGGTGCCAGGGGCCCCAGAGACCCAGTACTTC. Protein: CASSEVPGAPETQYF. The genes are TRBV25-1 and TRBJ2-5; D perhaps matches TRBD1 (6 bases). Germline V gene data show CDR1 as MGHDK and CDR2 as SYGVNS. Trimming took 3 bases from V and 4 from J, leaving 15 bases between them. The CDR3 consists of 15 residues.

The CDR3 nucleotides are TGTGCCACCAGCAGAGGGGTTCGGGGGTTGATGTCGGAAGAGACCCAGTACTTC. This encodes CATSRGVRGLMSEETQYF. V and J are TRBV15 and TRBJ2-5, with D perhaps TRBD2 (6 bases). Trimming removed 1 base at V and 3 bases at J, with 21 bases between. There are 18 residues in the CDR3. The germline CDR1 and CDR2 sequences are LNHNV and YYDKDF (reference sequence).

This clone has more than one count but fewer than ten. CDR3 DNA sequence: TGTGCCAGCAGTACCCCGGGACTAGCGGGGGGTTGGTTCTTC. Protein product: CASSTPGLAGGWFF. The gene calls are TRBV27 and TRBJ2-1, with 15 nucleotides matching TRBD2. Trimming at V came to 5 bases and at J to 15 bases, leaving 8 bases not matched to a gene. The CDR3 is 14 residues long. Germline CDR1 reads MNHEY; CDR2 reads SMNVEV (reference sequence).

The CDR3 is CASSTGLHEQYF. The CDR3 DNA is TGTGCCAGTAGTACGGGGTTACACGAGCAGTACTTC. This chain connects TRBV19 to TRBJ2-7; D might be TRBD2 (5 bases). Germline V gene lookup returns CDR1 LNHDA and CDR2 SQIVND (reference sequence). This CDR3 spans 12 amino acids. V was cut by 4 bases and J by 5 bases, with 9 bases left in between.

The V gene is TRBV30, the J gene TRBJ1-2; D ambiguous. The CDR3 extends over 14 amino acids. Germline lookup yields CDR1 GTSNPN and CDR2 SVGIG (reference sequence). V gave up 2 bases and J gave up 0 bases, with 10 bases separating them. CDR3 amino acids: CAWSFTGTNYGYTF. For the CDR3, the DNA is TGTGCCTGGAGTTTCACCGGGACTAACTATGGCTACACCTTC. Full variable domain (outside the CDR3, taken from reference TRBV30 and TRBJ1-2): SQTIHQWPATLVQPVGSPLSLECTVEGTSNPNLYWYRQAAGRGLQLLFYSVGIGQISSEVPQNLSASRPQDRQFILSSKKLLLSDSGFYLCAWSFTGTNYGYTFGSGTRLTVV.